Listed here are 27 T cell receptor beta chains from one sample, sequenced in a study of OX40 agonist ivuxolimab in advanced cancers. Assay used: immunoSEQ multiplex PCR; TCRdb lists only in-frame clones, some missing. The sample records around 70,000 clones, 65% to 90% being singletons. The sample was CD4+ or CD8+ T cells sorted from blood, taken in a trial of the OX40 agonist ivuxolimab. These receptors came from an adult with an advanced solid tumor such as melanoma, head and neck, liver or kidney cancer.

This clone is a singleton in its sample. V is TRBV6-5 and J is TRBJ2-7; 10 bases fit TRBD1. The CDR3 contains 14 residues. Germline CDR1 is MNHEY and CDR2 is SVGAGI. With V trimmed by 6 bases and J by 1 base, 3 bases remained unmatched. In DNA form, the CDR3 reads TGTGCCAGCAGGGGGACAGGGGCTTCCTACGAGCAGTACTTC. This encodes CASRGTGASYEQYF.

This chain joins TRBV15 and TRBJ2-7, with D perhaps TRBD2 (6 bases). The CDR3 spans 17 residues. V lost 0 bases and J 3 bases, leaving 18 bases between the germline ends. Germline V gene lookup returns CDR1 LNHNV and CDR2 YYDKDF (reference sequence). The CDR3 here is CATSRERGTSVVYEQYF. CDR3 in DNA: TGTGCCACCAGCAGAGAGCGCGGGACGTCGGTAGTCTACGAGCAGTACTTC.

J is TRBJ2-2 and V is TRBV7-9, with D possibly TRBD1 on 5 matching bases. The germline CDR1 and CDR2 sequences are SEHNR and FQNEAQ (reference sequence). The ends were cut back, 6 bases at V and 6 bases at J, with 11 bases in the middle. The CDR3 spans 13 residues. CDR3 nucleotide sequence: TGTGCCAGCAGGGAGATAGGGGCCGGGGAGCTGTTTTTT. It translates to CASREIGAGELFF. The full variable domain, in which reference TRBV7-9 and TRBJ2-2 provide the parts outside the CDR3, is DTGVSQNPRHKITKRGQNVTFRCDPISEHNRLYWYRQTLGQGPEFLTYFQNEAQLEKSRLLSDRFSAERPKGSFSTLEIQRTEQGDSAMYLCASREIGAGELFFGEGSRLTVL.

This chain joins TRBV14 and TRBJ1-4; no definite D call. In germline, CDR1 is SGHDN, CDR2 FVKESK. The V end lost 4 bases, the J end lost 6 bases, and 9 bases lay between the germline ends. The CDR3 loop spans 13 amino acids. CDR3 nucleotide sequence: TGTGCCAGCAGCCGCAACCTCTATGAAAAACTGTTTTTT. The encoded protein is CASSRNLYEKLFF.

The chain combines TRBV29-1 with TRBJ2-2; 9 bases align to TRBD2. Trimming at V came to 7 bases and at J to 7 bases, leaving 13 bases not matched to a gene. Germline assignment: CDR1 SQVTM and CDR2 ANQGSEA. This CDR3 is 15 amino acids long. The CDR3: CSADPLAGRGGELFF. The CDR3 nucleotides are TGCAGCGCTGACCCGCTAGCGGGGCGCGGCGGGGAGCTGTTTTTT.

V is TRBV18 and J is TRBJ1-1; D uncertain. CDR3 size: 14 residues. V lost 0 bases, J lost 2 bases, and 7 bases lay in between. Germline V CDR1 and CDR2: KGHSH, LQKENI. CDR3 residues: CASSPPSGNTEAFF. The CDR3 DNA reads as TGTGCCAGCTCACCACCGAGTGGCAACACTGAAGCTTTCTTT.

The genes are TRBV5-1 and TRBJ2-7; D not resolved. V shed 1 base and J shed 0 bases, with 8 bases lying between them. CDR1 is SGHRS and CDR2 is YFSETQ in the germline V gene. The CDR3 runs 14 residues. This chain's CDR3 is CASSLKGLSYEQYF. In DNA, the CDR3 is TGCGCCAGCAGCTTGAAAGGCCTCTCCTACGAGCAGTACTTC.

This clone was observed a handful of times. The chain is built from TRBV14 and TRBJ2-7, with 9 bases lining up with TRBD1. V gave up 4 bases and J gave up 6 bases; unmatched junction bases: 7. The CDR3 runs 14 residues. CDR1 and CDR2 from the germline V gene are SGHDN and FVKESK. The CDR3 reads CASSLRTGAGEQYF. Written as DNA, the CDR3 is TGTGCCAGCAGCCTTCGGACAGGGGCCGGCGAGCAGTACTTC.

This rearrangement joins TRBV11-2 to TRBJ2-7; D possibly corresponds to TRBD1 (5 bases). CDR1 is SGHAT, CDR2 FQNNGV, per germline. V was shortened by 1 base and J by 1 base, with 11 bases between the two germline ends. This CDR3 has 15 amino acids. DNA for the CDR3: TGTGCCAGCAGCTTAGCCCCCACAGGTTCCTACGAGCAGTACTTC. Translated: CASSLAPTGSYEQYF. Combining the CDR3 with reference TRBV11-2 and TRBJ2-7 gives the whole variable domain EAGVAQSPRYKIIEKRQSVAFWCNPISGHATLYWYQQILGQGPKLLIQFQNNGVVDDSQLPKDRFSAERLKGVDSTLKIQPAKLEDSAVYLCASSLAPTGSYEQYFGPGTRLTVT.

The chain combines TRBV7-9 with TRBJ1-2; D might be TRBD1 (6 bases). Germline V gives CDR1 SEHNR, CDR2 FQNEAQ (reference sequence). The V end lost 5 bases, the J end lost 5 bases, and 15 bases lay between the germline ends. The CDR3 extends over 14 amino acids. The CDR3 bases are TGTGCCAGCAGCCTAGGGGGGACCGATTATGGCTACACCTTC. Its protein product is CASSLGGTDYGYTF.

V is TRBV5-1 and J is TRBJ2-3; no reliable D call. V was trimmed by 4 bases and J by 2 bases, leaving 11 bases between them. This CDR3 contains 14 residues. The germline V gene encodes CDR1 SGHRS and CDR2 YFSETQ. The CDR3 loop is CASSRLGTTDTQYF. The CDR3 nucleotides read TGCGCCAGCAGCCGGCTGGGAACCACAGATACGCAGTATTTT.

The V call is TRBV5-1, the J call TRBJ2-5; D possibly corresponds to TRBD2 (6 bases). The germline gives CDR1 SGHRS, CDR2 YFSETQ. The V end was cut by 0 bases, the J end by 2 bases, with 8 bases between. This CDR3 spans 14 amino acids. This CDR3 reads CASSLAGGQETQYF. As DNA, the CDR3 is TGCGCCAGCAGCTTGGCCGGGGGACAAGAGACCCAGTACTTC.

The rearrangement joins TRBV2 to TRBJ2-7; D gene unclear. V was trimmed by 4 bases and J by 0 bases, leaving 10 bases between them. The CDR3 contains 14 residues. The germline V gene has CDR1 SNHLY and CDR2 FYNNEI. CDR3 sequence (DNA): TGTGCCAGCAGTGTACTTAGCAGCTCCTACGAGCAGTACTTC. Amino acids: CASSVLSSSYEQYF.

The CDR3 DNA is TGCGCCAGCAGCCAAGAAGGCAGGGACAATTCACCCCTCCACTTT. Protein product: CASSQEGRDNSPLHF. The chain carries TRBV4-1 and TRBJ1-6; a weak D match, TRBD1 (5 bases). V lost 0 bases and J lost 7, with 10 bases in between. The length of the CDR3 is 15 residues. In germline, CDR1 is MGHRA, CDR2 YSYEKL.

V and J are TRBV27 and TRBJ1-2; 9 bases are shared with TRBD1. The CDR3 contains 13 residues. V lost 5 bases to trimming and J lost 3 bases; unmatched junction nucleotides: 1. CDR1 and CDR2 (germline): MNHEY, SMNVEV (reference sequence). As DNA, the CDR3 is TGTGCCAGCAGTCGGGACAGGGACTATGGCTACACCTTC. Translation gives CASSRDRDYGYTF.

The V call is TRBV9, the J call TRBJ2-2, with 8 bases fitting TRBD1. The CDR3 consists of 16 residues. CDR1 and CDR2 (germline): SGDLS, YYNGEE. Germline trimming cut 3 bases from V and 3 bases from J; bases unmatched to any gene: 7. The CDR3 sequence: CASSDRQGFDTGELFF. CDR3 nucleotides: TGTGCCAGCAGCGACAGACAGGGGTTTGACACCGGGGAGCTGTTTTTT. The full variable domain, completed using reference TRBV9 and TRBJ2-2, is DSGVTQTPKHLITATGQRVTLRCSPRSGDLSVYWYQQSLDQGLQFLIQYYNGEERAKGNILERFSAQQFPDLHSELNLSSLELGDSALYFCASSDRQGFDTGELFFGEGSRLTVL.

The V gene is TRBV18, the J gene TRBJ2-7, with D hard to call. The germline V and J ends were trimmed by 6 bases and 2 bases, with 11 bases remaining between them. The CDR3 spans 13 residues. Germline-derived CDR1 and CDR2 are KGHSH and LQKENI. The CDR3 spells CASSVTRTYEQYF. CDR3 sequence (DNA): TGTGCCAGCTCGGTAACCCGTACCTACGAGCAGTACTTC.

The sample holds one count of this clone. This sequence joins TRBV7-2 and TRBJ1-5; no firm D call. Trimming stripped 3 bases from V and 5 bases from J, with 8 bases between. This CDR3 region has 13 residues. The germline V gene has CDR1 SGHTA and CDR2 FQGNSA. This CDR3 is CASSFGRDQPQHF. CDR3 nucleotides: TGTGCCAGCAGCTTTGGAAGGGATCAGCCCCAGCATTTT.

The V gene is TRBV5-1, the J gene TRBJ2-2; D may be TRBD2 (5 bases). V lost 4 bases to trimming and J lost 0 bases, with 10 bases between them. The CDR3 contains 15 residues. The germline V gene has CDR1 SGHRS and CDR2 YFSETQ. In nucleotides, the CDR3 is TGCGCCAGCAGCGGCGGGTACGCGAACACCGGGGAGCTGTTTTTT. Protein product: CASSGGYANTGELFF. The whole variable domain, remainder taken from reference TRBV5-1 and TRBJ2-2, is KAGVTQTPRYLIKTRGQQVTLSCSPISGHRSVSWYQQTPGQGLQFLFEYFSETQRNKGNFPGRFSGRQFSNSRSEMNVSTLELGDSALYLCASSGGYANTGELFFGEGSRLTVL.

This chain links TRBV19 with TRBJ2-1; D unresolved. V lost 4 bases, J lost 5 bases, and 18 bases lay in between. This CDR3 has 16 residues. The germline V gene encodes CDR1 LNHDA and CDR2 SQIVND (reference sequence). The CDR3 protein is CASSTGRFLGNNEQFF. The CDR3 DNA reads TGTGCCAGTAGTACCGGACGGTTTCTAGGAAACAATGAGCAGTTCTTC. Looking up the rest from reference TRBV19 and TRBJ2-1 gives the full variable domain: DGGITQSPKYLFRKEGQNVTLSCEQNLNHDAMYWYRQDPGQGLRLIYYSQIVNDFQKGDIAEGYSVSREKKESFPLTVTSAQKNPTAFYLCASSTGRFLGNNEQFFGPGTRLTVL.

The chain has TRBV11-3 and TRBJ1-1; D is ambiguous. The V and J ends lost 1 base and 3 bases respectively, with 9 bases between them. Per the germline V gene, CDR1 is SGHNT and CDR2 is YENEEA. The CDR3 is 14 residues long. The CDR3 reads CASSLGVEDTEAFF. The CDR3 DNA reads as TGTGCCAGCAGCTTAGGGGTAGAGGACACTGAAGCTTTCTTT.

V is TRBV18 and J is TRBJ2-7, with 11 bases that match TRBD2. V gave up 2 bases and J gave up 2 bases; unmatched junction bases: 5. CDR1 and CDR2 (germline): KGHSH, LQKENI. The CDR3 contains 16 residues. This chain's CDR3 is CASSPTGTSGAYEQYF. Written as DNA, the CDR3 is TGTGCCAGCTCACCAACCGGGACTAGCGGAGCCTACGAGCAGTACTTC. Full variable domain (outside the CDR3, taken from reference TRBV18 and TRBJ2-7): NAGVMQNPRHLVRRRGQEARLRCSPMKGHSHVYWYRQLPEEGLKFMVYLQKENIIDESGMPKERFSAEFPKEGPSILRIQQVVRGDSAAYFCASSPTGTSGAYEQYFGPGTRLTVT.

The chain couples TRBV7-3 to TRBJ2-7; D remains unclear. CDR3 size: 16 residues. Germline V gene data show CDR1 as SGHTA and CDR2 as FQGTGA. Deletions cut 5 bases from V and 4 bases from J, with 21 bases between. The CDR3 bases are TGTGCCAGCAGCCAACTAACTCTATATAAGGAGTACGAGCAGTACTTC. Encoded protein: CASSQLTLYKEYEQYF.

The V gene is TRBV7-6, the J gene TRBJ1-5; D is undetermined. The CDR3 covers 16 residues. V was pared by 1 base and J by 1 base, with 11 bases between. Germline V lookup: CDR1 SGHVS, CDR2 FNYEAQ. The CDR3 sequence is CASSLGSGRSNQPQHF. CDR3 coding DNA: TGTGCCAGCAGCTTAGGGTCCGGGAGAAGCAATCAGCCCCAGCATTTT.

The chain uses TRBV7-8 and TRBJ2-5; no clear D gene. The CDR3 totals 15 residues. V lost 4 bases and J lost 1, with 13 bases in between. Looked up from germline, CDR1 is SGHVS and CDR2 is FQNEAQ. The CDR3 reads CASSSLRARQETQYF. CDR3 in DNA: TGTGCCAGCAGCTCATTACGGGCTCGCCAAGAGACCCAGTACTTC.

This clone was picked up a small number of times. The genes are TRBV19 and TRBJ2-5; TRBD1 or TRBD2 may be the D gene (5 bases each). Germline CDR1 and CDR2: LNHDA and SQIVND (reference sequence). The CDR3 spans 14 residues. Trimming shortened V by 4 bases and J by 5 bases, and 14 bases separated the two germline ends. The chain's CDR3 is CASSKGQGGETQYF. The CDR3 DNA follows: TGTGCCAGTAGTAAGGGCCAGGGCGGGGAGACCCAGTACTTC.

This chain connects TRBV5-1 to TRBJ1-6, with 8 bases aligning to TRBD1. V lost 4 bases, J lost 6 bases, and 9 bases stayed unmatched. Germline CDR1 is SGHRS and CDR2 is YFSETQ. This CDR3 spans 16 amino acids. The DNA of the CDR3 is TGCGCCAGCAGCCTACCGACAGGGGCACTTAATTCACCCCTCCACTTT. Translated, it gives CASSLPTGALNSPLHF.